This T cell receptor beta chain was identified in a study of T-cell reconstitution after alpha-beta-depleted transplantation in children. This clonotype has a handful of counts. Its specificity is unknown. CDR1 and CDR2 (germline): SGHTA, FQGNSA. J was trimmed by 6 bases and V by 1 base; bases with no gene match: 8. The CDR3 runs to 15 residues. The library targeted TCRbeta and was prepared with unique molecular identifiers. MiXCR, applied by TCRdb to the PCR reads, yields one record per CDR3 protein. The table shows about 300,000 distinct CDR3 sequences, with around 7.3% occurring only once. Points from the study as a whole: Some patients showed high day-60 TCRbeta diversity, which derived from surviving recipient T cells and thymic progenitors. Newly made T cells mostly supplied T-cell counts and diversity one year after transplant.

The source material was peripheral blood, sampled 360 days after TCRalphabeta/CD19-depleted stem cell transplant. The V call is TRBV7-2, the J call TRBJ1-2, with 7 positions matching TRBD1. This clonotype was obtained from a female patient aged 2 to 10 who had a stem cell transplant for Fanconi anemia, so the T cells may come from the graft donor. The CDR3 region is CASSLDYRGGDGYTF. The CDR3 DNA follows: TGTGCCAGCAGCTTAGACTACAGAGGGGGCGATGGCTACACCTTC.